Here is one T cell receptor beta chain with its context. This entry is derived from a study of cytomegalovirus exposure and HLA in healthy donors. Deletions cut 0 bases from V and 6 bases from J, with 18 bases between. This CDR3 contains 17 residues. CDR1 is SGHTA and CDR2 is FQGTGA in the germline V gene. Assay used: immunoSEQ multiplex PCR; TCRdb lists only in-frame clones, some missing. The sample consists of 150,000 to 200,000 clones, about 95% of them appearing once. The rearrangement uses TRBV7-3 and TRBJ2-1; the D gene is possibly TRBD2 (6 bases). What was sequenced was PBMCs. The TCR sequence derives from a woman under 30 in good health and CMV-seronegative. The chain's CDR3 is CASSLTPGVGPANEQFF. CDR3 DNA sequence: TGTGCCAGCAGCTTAACCCCGGGGGTAGGGCCGGCCAATGAGCAGTTCTTC.